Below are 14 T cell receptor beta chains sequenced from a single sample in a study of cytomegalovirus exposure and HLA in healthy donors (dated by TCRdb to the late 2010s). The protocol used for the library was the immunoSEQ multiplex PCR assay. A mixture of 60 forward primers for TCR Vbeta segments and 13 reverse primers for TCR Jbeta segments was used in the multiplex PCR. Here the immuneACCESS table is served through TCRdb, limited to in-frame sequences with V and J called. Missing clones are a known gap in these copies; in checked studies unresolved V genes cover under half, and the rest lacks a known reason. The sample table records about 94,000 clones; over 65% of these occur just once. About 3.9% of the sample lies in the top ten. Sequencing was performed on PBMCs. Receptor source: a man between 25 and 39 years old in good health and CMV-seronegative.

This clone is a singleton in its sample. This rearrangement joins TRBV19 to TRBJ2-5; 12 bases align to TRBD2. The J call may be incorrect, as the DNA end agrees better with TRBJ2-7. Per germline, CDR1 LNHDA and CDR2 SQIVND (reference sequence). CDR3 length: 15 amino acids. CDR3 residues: CASSTLAGGTYEQYF. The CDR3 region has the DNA TGTGCCAGTAGTACACTAGCGGGGGGAACCTACGAGCAGTACTTC.

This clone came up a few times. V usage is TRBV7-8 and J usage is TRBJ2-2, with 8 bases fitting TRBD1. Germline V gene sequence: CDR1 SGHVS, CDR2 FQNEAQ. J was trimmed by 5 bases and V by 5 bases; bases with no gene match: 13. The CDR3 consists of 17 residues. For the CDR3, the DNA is TGTGCCAGCAGCGACCTGACAGGGGTTGGGAGTACCGGGGAGCTGTTTTTT. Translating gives CASSDLTGVGSTGELFF.

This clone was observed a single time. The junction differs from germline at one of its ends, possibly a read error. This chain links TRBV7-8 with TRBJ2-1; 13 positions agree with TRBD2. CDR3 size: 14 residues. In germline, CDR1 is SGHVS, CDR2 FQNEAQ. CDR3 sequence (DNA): TGTGCCAGCAGCTTACGGGGACTAGCGGGGTGGCCAATCTTC. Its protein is CASSLRGLAGWPIF.

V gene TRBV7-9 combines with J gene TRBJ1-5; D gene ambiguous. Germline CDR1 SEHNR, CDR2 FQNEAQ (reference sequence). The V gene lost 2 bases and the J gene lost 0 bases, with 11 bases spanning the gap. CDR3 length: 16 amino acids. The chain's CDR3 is CASSLYPTISNQPQHF. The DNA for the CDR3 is TGTGCCAGCAGCTTATACCCGACAATTAGCAATCAGCCCCAGCATTTT.

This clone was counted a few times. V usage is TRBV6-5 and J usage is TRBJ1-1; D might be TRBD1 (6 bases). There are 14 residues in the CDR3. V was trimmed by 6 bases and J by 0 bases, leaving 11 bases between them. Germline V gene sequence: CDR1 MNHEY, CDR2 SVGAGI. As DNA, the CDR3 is TGTGCCAGCAGCCTCGGGGGGCTGAACACTGAAGCTTTCTTT. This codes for CASSLGGLNTEAFF.

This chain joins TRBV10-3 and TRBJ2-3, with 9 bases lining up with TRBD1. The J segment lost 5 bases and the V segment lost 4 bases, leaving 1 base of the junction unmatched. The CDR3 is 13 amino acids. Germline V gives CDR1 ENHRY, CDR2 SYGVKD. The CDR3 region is CAISGTGEDTQYF. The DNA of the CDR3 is TGTGCCATCAGTGGGACAGGGGAAGATACGCAGTATTTT.

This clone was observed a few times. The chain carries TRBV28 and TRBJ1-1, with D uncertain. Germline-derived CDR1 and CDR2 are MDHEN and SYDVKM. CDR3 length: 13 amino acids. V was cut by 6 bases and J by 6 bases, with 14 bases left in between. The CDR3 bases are TGTGCCAGCAGCACACGATCCCCCCCTGAAGCTTTCTTT. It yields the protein CASSTRSPPEAFF.

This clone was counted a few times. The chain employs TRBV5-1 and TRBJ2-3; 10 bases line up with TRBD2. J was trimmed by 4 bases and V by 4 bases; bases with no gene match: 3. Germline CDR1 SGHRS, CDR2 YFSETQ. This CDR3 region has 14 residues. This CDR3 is CASSPGLAPDTQYF. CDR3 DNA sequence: TGCGCCAGCAGCCCGGGACTAGCGCCAGATACGCAGTATTTT.

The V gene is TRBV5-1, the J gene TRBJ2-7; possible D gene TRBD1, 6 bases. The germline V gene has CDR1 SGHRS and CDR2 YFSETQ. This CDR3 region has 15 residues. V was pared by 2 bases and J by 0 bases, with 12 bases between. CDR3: CASSLQGLSSYEQYF. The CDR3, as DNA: TGCGCCAGCAGCTTACAGGGCCTGAGCTCCTACGAGCAGTACTTC.

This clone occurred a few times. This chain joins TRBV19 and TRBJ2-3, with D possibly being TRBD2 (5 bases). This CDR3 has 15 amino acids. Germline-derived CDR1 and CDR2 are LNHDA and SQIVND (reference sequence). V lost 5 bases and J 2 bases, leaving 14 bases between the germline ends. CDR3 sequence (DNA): TGTGCCAGTAGTGGATCCGAGGGCCACACAGATACGCAGTATTTT. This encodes CASSGSEGHTDTQYF.

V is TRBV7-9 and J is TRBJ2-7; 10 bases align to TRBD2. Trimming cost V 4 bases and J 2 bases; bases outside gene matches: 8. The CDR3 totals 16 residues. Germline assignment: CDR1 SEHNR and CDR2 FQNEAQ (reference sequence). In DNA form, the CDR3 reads TGTGCCAGCAGCTCCGAACTAGCGGGGCCCACCTACGAGCAGTACTTC. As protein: CASSSELAGPTYEQYF. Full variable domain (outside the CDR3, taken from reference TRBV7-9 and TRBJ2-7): DTGVSQNPRHKITKRGQNVTFRCDPISEHNRLYWYRQTLGQGPEFLTYFQNEAQLEKSRLLSDRFSAERPKGSFSTLEIQRTEQGDSAMYLCASSSELAGPTYEQYFGPGTRLTVT.

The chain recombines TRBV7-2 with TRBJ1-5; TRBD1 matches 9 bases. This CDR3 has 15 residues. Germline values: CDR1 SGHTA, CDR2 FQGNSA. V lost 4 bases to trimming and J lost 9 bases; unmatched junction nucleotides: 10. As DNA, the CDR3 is TGTGCCAGCAGCTGGACAGGGGCCGGAGTGGGGCCCCAGCATTTT. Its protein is CASSWTGAGVGPQHF.

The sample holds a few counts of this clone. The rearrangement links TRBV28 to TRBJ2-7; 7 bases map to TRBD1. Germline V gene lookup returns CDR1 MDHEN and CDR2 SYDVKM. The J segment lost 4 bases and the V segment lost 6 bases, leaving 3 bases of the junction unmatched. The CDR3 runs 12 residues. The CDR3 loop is CASRVGQYEQYF. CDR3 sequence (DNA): TGTGCCAGCAGGGTGGGACAGTACGAGCAGTACTTC.

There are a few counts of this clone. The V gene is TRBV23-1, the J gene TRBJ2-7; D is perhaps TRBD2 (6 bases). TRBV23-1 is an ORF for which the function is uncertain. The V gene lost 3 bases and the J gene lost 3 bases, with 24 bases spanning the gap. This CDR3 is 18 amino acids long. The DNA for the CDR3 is TGCGCCAGCAGTCATACCCCTCCAGGGACTCAAAGATTCTACGAGCAGTACTTC. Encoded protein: CASSHTPPGTQRFYEQYF.